The 5 T cell receptor beta chains reported below all come from one sample, sequenced in a study of identical twins. In TCRdb, the 5' RACE reads were re-called with MiXCR into one record per CDR3 protein. The data show roughly 540,000 distinct CDR3 sequences, under 25% seen once. The same specimen was also included in a second study, on T cells expressing NK-cell markers.

Sequenced: CD4+ T cells sorted from blood. These receptors came from a woman aged 18-30 years in good health.

This clonotype came up a few times. V usage is TRBV6-1 and J usage is TRBJ2-7, with D hard to call. The CDR3 is 14 residues long. From germline, CDR1 is MNHNS and CDR2 SASEGT. V was cut by 6 bases and J by 3 bases, with 15 bases left in between. The CDR3 nucleotides are TGTGCCAGCAGAAGGACCGTAGGCCGCTACGAGCAGTACTTC. Protein: CASRRTVGRYEQYF.

This clonotype was picked up a small number of times. In DNA form, the CDR3 reads TGTGCCAGCAGTGAAGGGTTTGGCAGAGGGTACGAGCAGTACTTC. Translated, it gives CASSEGFGRGYEQYF. The chain recombines TRBV6-1 with TRBJ2-7, with D possibly matching TRBD2 (5 bases). Trimming pared 1 base from V and 4 bases from J, leaving 14 bases between. CDR1 and CDR2 (germline): MNHNS, SASEGT. The CDR3 loop spans 15 amino acids.

This clonotype was observed at least ten times. This chain joins TRBV5-1 and TRBJ1-4; D is undetermined. Germline loops: CDR1 SGHRS, CDR2 YFSETQ. Trimming took off 6 bases at V and 0 bases at J, with 9 bases between the two ends. The CDR3 extends over 14 amino acids. Written as DNA, the CDR3 is TGCGCCAGCACAGCGGGCACAACTAATGAAAAACTGTTTTTT. Encoded protein: CASTAGTTNEKLFF.

This chain joins TRBV2 and TRBJ2-3; the D is unclear. The CDR3 has 12 residues. Germline V gives CDR1 SNHLY, CDR2 FYNNEI. V was clipped by 11 bases and J by 1 base, with 10 bases between them. In nucleotides, the CDR3 is TGTGCCGGAAACGAACGCACAGATACGCAGTATTTT. Amino acid sequence: CAGNERTDTQYF.

In this sample, this clonotype turned up a few times. The J gene is TRBJ2-1, the V gene TRBV20-1; TRBD2 aligns across 9 bases. This CDR3 is 15 amino acids long. Unmatched junction bases numbered 5, after V lost 0 bases and J lost 5 bases. The germline gives CDR1 DFQATT, CDR2 SNEGSKA (reference sequence). The CDR3 nucleotides are TGCAGTGCTAGAGAACCGCGGGGGGGCGACAATGAGCAGTTCTTC. It encodes CSAREPRGGDNEQFF.